The 15 T cell receptor beta chains below come from one sample, sequenced in a study of blood T cell repertoires in COVID-19. Using immunoSEQ multiplex PCR, the repertoire was profiled, and TCRdb retains in-frame clones only, with some absent. The data show 160,000 or so clones, about 84% seen once. Sequenced input: PBMCs or T cells enriched from blood (not recorded which). These receptors were obtained from a woman between 40 and 55 years old with acute COVID-19.

This clone was observed once. V usage is TRBV4-1 and J usage is TRBJ1-5, with D possibly TRBD1 on 5 matching bases. The CDR3 extends over 14 amino acids. The V gene's germline CDR1 is MGHRA and CDR2 YSYEKL. V dropped 5 bases and J dropped 7 bases, with 15 bases sitting between them. CDR3 sequence: CASSGMRGDQPQHF. Here the CDR3 DNA reads TGCGCCAGCAGCGGAATGCGGGGGGACCAGCCCCAGCATTTT.

The V gene is TRBV6-5, the J gene TRBJ2-1; 11 bases agree with TRBD2. The ends lost 6 bases at V and 4 bases at J; junction bases unmatched: 5. The CDR3 consists of 15 residues. Looked up from germline, CDR1 is MNHEY and CDR2 is SVGAGI. The CDR3 nucleotides read TGTGCCAGCAGACCGGGACTAGCGGTATACAATGAGCAGTTCTTC. Protein sequence: CASRPGLAVYNEQFF.

This clone was counted between two and nine times. This chain connects TRBV27 to TRBJ1-2; a weak D match, TRBD1 (6 bases). V dropped 7 bases and J dropped 1 base, with 13 bases sitting between them. Germline CDR1 and CDR2: MNHEY and SMNVEV (reference sequence). This CDR3 spans 14 amino acids. The CDR3 loop is CASKRAGDNYGYTF. CDR3 DNA sequence: TGTGCCAGCAAAAGGGCAGGGGATAACTATGGCTACACCTTC.

This clone was detected a few times. The rearrangement joins TRBV14 to TRBJ1-1; the D gene is possibly TRBD1 (5 bases). CDR1 is SGHDN and CDR2 is FVKESK in the germline V gene. Between the trimmed V and J ends, which lost 0 bases and 2 bases, there was a span of 19 bases. The CDR3 has 18 residues. In nucleotides, the CDR3 is TGTGCCAGCAGCCAAGATCTCGGGGGACCGGGGCTAAACACTGAAGCTTTCTTT. This codes for CASSQDLGGPGLNTEAFF.

This clone came up a few times. The J gene is TRBJ2-7, the V gene TRBV6-2 or TRBV6-3, with D unresolved. With 4 bases removed from V and 6 bases from J, the gap between germline ends came to 13 bases. This CDR3 region has 13 residues. Looked up from germline, CDR1 is MNHEY and CDR2 is SVGEGT. The CDR3 spells CASSSGYSGEQYV. CDR3 DNA sequence: TGTGCCAGCAGTTCTGGTTACTCGGGCGAGCAGTACGTC.

The chain is built from TRBV5-6 and TRBJ1-2, with 9 bases matching TRBD1. With V trimmed by 4 bases and J by 0 bases, 7 bases remained unmatched. Germline V gene sequence: CDR1 SGHDT, CDR2 YYEEEE. CDR3 length equals 16 residues. CDR3: CASSPGTGNPNYGYTF. In DNA, the CDR3 is TGTGCCAGCAGCCCCGGGACAGGGAACCCTAACTATGGCTACACCTTC.

CDR3 nucleotides: TGTGCCAGCAGCCGGGACTGGGGTGAAAAACTGTTTTTT. This encodes CASSRDWGEKLFF. V gene TRBV14 combines with J gene TRBJ1-4; D might be TRBD1 (5 bases). V lost 4 bases to trimming and J lost 7 bases, with 10 bases between them. The germline CDR1 and CDR2 sequences are SGHDN and FVKESK. The CDR3 is 13 residues long.

The CDR3 reads CASIRTRDREGGYTF. The DNA for the CDR3 is TGTGCCAGCATCCGAACCCGGGACAGGGAGGGCGGCTACACCTTC. The genes are TRBV28 and TRBJ1-2, with TRBD1 matching 9 bases. The junction had 14 bases not matched to a gene; V was cut back by 7 bases and J by 8 bases. The CDR3 is 15 amino acids. CDR1 is MDHEN and CDR2 is SYDVKM in the germline V gene.

In this sample, this clone turned up once. The J gene is TRBJ2-5, the V gene TRBV18, with TRBD2 matching over 14 bases. V lost 5 bases and J lost 4; bases outside the gene matches: 9. The CDR3 length is 17 residues. The germline V gene has CDR1 KGHSH and CDR2 LQKENI. The CDR3 DNA sequence: TGTGCCAGCTCAACCCGACTAGCGGGAGGGCCCGGAGAGACCCAGTACTTC. The encoded protein is CASSTRLAGGPGETQYF.

The chain joins TRBV6-5 to TRBJ2-7, with 13 bases identical to TRBD2. CDR1 and CDR2 from the germline V gene are MNHEY and SVGAGI. With V trimmed by 5 bases and J by 7 bases, 5 bases remained unmatched. This CDR3 is built from 14 residues. This CDR3 reads CASSTSGRAGEQYV. CDR3 sequence (DNA): TGTGCCAGCAGTACTAGCGGGAGGGCCGGGGAGCAGTACGTC.

The chain is built from TRBV19 and TRBJ2-1, with 11 bases that match TRBD2. The CDR3 extends over 15 amino acids. Trimming removed 6 bases from V and 1 base from J; junction bases left unmatched: 2. Germline loops: CDR1 LNHDA, CDR2 SQIVND (reference sequence). The chain's CDR3 is CASRVAGGSYNEQFF. CDR3 nucleotide sequence: TGTGCCAGTAGGGTAGCGGGAGGGTCCTACAATGAGCAGTTCTTC.

The chain combines TRBV18 with TRBJ1-3, with D tentatively TRBD1 (5 bases). The germline V and J ends were trimmed by 3 bases and 0 bases, with 15 bases remaining between them. The CDR3 spans 17 residues. Germline CDR1 and CDR2: KGHSH and LQKENI. The CDR3 reads CASSPQRTGNSGNTIYF. Here the CDR3 DNA reads TGTGCCAGCTCACCGCAGCGCACAGGAAACTCTGGAAACACCATATATTTT.

This rearrangement joins TRBV4-1 to TRBJ2-7; possibly TRBD2 for D (6 bases). Looked up from germline, CDR1 is MGHRA and CDR2 is YSYEKL. This CDR3 has 16 residues. With 0 bases removed from V and 3 bases from J, the gap between germline ends came to 15 bases. The chain's CDR3 is CASSQESGLAFYEQYF. The CDR3 DNA sequence: TGCGCCAGCAGCCAAGAATCGGGGCTAGCGTTCTACGAGCAGTACTTC.

The chain combines TRBV12-3 or TRBV12-4 with TRBJ1-1; D possibly corresponds to TRBD1 (6 bases). Trimming left V 5 bases short and J 6 bases short, with 13 bases between. This CDR3 comprises 13 residues. CDR3: CASSVTGIAEAFF. The CDR3 coding sequence is TGTGCCAGCAGTGTAACAGGGATCGCTGAAGCTTTCTTT.

This chain links TRBV7-2 with TRBJ1-1, with TRBD1 identical over 7 bases. The CDR3 consists of 17 residues. CDR1 and CDR2 (germline): SGHTA, FQGNSA. Trimming cost V 3 bases and J 1 base; bases outside gene matches: 11. The CDR3 DNA reads as TGTGCCAGCAGCTTCCGGCCCCGACAGGGAACGAACACTGAAGCTTTCTTT. Translation: CASSFRPRQGTNTEAFF.